This T cell receptor beta chain was documented in a study of T cells in Graves' hyperthyroidism and ophthalmopathy. Amplification yielded TCR beta CDR3 regions, with RNA transcripts as the source. An initial round of RT-PCR targeting the TCR CDR3 relied on the HTBI primer set. TCRdb re-called the multiplex PCR reads with MiXCR, one entry per CDR3 protein. Among 550,000 to 650,000 distinct CDR3 sequences listed, approximately 14% were seen once. Trimming removed 6 bases from V and 0 bases from J, with 15 bases in between. The CDR3 runs to 15 residues. CDR1 is MNHNS, CDR2 SASEGT, per germline. J is TRBJ2-7 and V is TRBV6-1; tentatively, D is TRBD2 (7 bases). Sample: blood. The clonotype originates from a woman aged 30 to 39 with Graves' hyperthyroidism that later progressed to Graves' ophthalmopathy. This chain's CDR3 is CASSSAGAPSYEQYF. DNA for the CDR3: TGTGCCAGCAGCTCCGCGGGGGCACCCTCCTACGAGCAGTACTTC.